This T cell receptor (beta chain) is from a study of blood T cells in healthy people across ages. Through a sample-barcoded 5' primer and a J-beta primer mix, a second PCR was run for 7 to 11 cycles. TCRdb used MiXCR to reprocess the 5' RACE reads, holding one entry per CDR3 protein. The sample lists 550,000 to 750,000 distinct CDR3 sequences; 21% were seen once. Germline V gene data show CDR1 as MNHEY and CDR2 as SVGAGI. The CDR3 contains 15 residues. What was sequenced was blood. The chain couples TRBV6-5 to TRBJ2-5, with 7 bases lining up with TRBD2. The end of the DNA is better explained by TRBJ2-1, so the J call may be wrong. This sequence originates from a man in his 70s in good health. The CDR3 loop reads CASSYSSPSGNEQFF. The CDR3 DNA is TGTGCCAGCAGTTACTCTTCCCCTAGCGGTAATGAGCAGTTCTTC.